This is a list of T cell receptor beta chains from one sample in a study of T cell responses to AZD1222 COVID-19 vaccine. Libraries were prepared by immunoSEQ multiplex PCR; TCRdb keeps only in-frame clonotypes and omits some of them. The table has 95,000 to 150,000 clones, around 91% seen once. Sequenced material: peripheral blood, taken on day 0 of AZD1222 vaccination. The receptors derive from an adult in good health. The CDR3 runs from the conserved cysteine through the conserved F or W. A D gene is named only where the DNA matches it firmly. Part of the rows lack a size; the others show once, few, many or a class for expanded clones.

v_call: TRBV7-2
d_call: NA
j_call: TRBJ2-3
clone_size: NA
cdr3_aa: CASSSAGTFADTQYF
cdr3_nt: TGTGCCAGCAGCTCCGCCGGGACATTCGCAGATACGCAGTATTTT

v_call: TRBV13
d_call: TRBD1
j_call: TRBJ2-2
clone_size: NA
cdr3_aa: CASSLAGQGNTGELFF
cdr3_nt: TGTGCCAGCAGCTTAGCGGGACAGGGTAACACCGGGGAGCTGTTTTTT

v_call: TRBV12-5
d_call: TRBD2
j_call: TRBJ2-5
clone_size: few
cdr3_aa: CASGFGLAGQETQYF
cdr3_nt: TGTGCTAGTGGTTTTGGTCTAGCGGGGCAAGAGACCCAGTACTTC

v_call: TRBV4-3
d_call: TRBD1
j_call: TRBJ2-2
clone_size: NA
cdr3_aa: CASSQSNRGPNTGELFF
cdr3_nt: TGCGCCAGCAGCCAGTCCAACAGGGGCCCGAACACCGGGGAGCTGTTTTTT

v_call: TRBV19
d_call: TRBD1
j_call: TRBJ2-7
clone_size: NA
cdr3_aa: CASSISRTGALEQYF
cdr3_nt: TGTGCCAGTAGTATTAGTAGGACAGGGGCCCTCGAGCAGTACTTC

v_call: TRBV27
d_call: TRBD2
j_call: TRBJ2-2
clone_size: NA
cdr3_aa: CASKWGSGRGDTGELFF
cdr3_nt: TGTGCCAGCAAGTGGGGCAGCGGGAGGGGGGACACCGGGGAGCTGTTTTTT

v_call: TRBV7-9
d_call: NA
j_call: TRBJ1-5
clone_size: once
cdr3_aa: CASSLSFSPGFGQPQHF
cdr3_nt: TGTGCCAGCAGCTTATCATTTAGTCCCGGCTTCGGTCAGCCCCAGCATTTT

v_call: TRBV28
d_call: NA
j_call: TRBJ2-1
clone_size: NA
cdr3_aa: CASSTSGTEQFF
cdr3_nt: TGTGCCAGCAGTACTTCAGGGACTGAGCAGTTCTTC

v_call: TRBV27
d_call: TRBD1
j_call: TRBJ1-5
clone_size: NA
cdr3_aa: CASAQGAGQPQHF
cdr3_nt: TGTGCCAGCGCTCAGGGGGCAGGTCAGCCCCAGCATTTT

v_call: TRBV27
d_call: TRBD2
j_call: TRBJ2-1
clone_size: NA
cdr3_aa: CASSPSGGPYNEQFF
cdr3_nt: TGTGCCAGCAGTCCTAGCGGGGGGCCCTACAATGAGCAGTTCTTC

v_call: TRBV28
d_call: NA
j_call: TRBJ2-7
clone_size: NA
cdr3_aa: CASIPGGLTYEQYF
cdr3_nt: TGTGCCAGCATCCCCGGGGGGCTTACCTACGAGCAGTACTTC

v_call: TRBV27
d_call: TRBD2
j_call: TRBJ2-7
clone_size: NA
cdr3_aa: CASSPRRGAGYEQYF
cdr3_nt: TGTGCCAGCAGCCCTAGGCGGGGGGCGGGCTACGAGCAGTACTTC

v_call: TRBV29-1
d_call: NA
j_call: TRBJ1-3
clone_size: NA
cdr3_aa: CSVEEGGPGNTIYF
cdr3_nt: TGCAGCGTTGAAGAGGGGGGCCCTGGAAACACCATATATTTT

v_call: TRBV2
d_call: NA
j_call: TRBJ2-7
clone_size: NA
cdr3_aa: CASIGQSYEQYF
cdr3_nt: TGTGCCAGCATCGGTCAAAGCTACGAGCAGTACTTC

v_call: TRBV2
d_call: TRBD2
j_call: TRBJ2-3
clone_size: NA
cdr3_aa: CASSEGGGAVGTQYF
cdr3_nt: TGTGCCAGCAGTGAAGGCGGGGGGGCGGTAGGGACGCAGTATTTT

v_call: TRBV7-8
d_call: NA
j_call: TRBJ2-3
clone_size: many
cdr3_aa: CASSPSGGSTDTQYF
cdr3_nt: TGTGCCAGCAGCCCCAGCGGAGGGAGCACAGATACGCAGTATTTT

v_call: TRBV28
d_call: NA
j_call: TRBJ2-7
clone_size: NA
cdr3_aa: CASSSPGRSYEQYF
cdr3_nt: TGTGCCAGCAGTTCTCCGGGACGGAGCTACGAGCAGTACTTC

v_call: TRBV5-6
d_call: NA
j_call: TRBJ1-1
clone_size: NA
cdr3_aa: CASSLGSNTEAFF
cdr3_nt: TGTGCCAGCAGCCTCGGGTCGAACACTGAAGCTTTCTTT

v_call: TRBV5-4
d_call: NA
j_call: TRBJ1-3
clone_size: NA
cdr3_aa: CASSLMGGSGNTIYF
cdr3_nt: TGTGCCAGCAGCTTGATGGGAGGCTCTGGAAACACCATATATTTT

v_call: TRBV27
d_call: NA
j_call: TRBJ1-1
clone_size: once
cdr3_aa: CASSLSGWGEAFF
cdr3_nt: TGTGCCAGCAGTTTATCAGGGTGGGGTGAAGCTTTCTTT

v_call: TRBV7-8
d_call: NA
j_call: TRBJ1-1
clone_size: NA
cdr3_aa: CASSLVSGQGINTEAFF
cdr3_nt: TGTGCCAGCAGCTTAGTATCAGGGCAAGGGATAAACACTGAAGCTTTCTTT

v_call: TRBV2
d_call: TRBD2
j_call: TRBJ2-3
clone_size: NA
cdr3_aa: CASKATSGGGGSDTQYF
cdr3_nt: TGTGCCAGCAAGGCGACTAGCGGGGGAGGAGGCTCAGATACGCAGTATTTT

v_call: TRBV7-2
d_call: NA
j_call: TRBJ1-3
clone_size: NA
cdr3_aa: CASSLNWVTGNTIYF
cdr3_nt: TGTGCCAGCAGCTTAAATTGGGTAACAGGAAACACCATATATTTT

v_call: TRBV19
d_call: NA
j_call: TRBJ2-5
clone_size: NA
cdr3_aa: CASSLQGRKTQYF
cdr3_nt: TGTGCCAGTAGTTTGCAGGGGAGAAAGACCCAGTACTTC

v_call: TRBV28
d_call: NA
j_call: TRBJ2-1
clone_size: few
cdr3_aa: CASSLSTGLGSIYNEQFF
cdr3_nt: TGTGCCAGCAGTTTATCTACAGGCCTCGGGTCAATCTACAATGAGCAGTTCTTC

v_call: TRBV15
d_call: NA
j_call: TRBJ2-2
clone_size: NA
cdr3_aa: CATSPDRYTGELFF
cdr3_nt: TGTGCCACCAGCCCTGACAGGTACACCGGGGAGCTGTTTTTT

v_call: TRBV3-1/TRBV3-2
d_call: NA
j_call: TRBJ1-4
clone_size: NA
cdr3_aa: CASSPFAAGEKLFF
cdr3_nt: TGTGCCAGCAGCCCATTCGCAGCAGGTGAAAAACTGTTTTTT

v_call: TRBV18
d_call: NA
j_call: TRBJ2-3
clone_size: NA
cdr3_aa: CASSPEQRSTDTQYF
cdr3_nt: TGTGCCAGCTCACCAGAACAACGGAGCACAGATACGCAGTATTTT

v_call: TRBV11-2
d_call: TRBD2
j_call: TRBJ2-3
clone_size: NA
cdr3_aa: CASSSTSGGAGDTQYF
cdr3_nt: TGTGCCAGCAGTTCCACTAGCGGGGGGGCCGGAGATACGCAGTATTTT

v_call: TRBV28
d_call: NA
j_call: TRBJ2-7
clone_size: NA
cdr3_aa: CASSFGISGEYEQYF
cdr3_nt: TGTGCCAGCAGTTTTGGGATCTCAGGGGAGTACGAGCAGTACTTC

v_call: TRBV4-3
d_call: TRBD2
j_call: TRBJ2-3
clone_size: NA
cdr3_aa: CASSQDLAGATDTQYF
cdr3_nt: TGCGCCAGCAGCCAAGATTTAGCGGGGGCCACAGATACGCAGTATTTT

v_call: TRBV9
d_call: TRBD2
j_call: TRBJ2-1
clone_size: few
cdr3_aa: CASSVGGSGSEEFF
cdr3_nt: TGTGCCAGCAGCGTAGGAGGTAGCGGGAGCGAGGAGTTCTTC

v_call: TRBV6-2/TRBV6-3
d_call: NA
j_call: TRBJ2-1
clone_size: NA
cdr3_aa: CASSKRTPRGSNEQFF
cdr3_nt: TGTGCCAGCAGTAAAAGGACACCCCGAGGGAGTAATGAGCAGTTCTTC

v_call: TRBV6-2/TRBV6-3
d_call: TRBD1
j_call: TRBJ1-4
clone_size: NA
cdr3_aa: CASSYFDREEKLFF
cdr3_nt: TGTGCCAGCAGTTACTTCGACAGGGAGGAAAAACTGTTTTTT

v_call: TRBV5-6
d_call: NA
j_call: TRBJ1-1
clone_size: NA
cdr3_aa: CASSSTLWGSEAFF
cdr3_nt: TGTGCCAGCAGCTCGACTCTCTGGGGTTCTGAAGCTTTCTTT

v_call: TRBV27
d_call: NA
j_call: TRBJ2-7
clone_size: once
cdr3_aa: CASSLFPQVSYEQYF
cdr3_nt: TGTGCCAGCAGTTTATTCCCACAGGTCTCCTACGAGCAGTACTTC

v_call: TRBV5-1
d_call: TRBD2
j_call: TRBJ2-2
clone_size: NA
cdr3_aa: CASSLAGTGTSGRRTGELFF
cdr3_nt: TGCGCCAGCAGCTTGGCGGGCACCGGGACTAGCGGGAGGCGGACCGGGGAGCTGTTTTTT

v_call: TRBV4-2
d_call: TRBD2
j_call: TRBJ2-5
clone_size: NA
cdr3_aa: CASSPMGGGPQETQYF
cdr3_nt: TGTGCCAGCAGCCCCATGGGGGGGGGACCTCAAGAGACCCAGTACTTC

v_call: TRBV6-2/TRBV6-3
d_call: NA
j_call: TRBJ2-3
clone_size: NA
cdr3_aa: CASSYGPFTDTQYF
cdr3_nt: TGTGCCAGCAGTTACGGACCCTTCACAGATACGCAGTATTTT

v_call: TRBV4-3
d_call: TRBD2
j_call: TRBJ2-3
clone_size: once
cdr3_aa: CASSQDTVLAGDTDTQYF
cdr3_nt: TGCGCCAGCAGCCAAGACACGGTCCTAGCGGGGGACACAGATACGCAGTATTTT

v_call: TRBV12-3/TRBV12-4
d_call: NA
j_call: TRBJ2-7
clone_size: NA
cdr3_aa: CASSPRGAYEQYF
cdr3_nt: TGTGCCAGCAGTCCAAGGGGGGCCTACGAGCAGTACTTC

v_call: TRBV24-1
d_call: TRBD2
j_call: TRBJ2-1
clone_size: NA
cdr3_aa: CATSDSASGRTGYNEQFF
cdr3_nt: TGTGCCACCAGTGATTCCGCTAGCGGGAGAACTGGTTACAATGAGCAGTTCTTC

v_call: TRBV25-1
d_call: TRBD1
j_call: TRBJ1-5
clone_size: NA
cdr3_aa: CASSEAGQPNQPQHF
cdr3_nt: TGTGCCAGCAGTGAAGCGGGACAGCCCAATCAGCCCCAGCATTTT

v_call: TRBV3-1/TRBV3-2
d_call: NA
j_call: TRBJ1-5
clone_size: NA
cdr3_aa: CASSHPRLGCNQPQHF
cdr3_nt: TGTGCCAGCAGCCATCCCCGCCTGGGATGCAATCAGCCCCAGCATTTT

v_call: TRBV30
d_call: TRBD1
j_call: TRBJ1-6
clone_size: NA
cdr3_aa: CAWCTPGQGDSYNSPLHF
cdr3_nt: TGTGCCTGGTGTACCCCGGGACAGGGGGACTCCTATAATTCACCCCTCCACTTT

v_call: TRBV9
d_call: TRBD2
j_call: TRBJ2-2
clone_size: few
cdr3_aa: CASSPTGGPRELFF
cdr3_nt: TGTGCCAGCAGCCCTACGGGGGGGCCGCGGGAGCTGTTTTTT

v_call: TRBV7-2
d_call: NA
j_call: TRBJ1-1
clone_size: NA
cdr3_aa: CASSIADTEAFF
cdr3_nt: TGTGCCAGCAGCATTGCGGACACTGAAGCTTTCTTT

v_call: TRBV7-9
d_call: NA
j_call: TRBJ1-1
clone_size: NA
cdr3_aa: CASSLARRLREFSEAFF
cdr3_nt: TGTGCCAGCAGCTTAGCTCGTCGCCTAAGGGAGTTCTCTGAAGCTTTCTTT

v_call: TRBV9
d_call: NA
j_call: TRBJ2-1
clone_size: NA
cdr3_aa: CASSAPSNEQFF
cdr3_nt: TGTGCCAGCAGCGCCCCCAGCAATGAGCAGTTCTTC

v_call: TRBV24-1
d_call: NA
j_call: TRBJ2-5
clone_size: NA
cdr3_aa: CATSDGVYQETQYF
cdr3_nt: TGTGCCACCAGTGATGGGGTGTACCAAGAGACCCAGTACTTC

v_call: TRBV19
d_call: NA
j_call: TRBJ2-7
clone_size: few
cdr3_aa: CASSAFRGHEQYF
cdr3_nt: TGTGCCAGTAGTGCCTTCAGGGGTCACGAGCAGTACTTC

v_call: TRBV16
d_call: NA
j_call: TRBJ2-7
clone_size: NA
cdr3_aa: CASSQSLGTSAYEQYF
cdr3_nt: TGTGCCAGCAGCCAATCCTTAGGGACCTCTGCCTACGAGCAGTACTTC

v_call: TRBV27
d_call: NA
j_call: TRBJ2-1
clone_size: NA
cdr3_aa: CASSLSGLNEQFF
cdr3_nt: TGTGCCAGCAGTTTGTCCGGCCTCAATGAGCAGTTCTTC

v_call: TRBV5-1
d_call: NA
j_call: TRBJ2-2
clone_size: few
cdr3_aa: CASSLGAANTGELFF
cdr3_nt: TGCGCCAGCAGCTTGGGGGCCGCAAACACCGGGGAGCTGTTTTTT

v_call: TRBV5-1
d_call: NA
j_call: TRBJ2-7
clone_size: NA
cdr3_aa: CASSGGNPGLYEQYF
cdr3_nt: TGCGCCAGCAGCGGCGGGAACCCGGGGCTTTACGAGCAGTACTTC

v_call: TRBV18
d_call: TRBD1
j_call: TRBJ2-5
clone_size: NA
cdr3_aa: CASSPGTGGETQYF
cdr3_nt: TGTGCCAGCTCACCAGGGACAGGGGGTGAGACCCAGTACTTC

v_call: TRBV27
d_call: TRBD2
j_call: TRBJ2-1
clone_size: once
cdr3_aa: CASSLSQTSGKNEQFF
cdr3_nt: TGTGCCAGCAGTTTATCACAGACTAGCGGGAAGAATGAGCAGTTCTTC

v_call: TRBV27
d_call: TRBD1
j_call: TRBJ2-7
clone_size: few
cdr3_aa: CASSPGQGAFEQYF
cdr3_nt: TGTGCCAGCAGTCCCGGACAGGGGGCGTTTGAGCAGTACTTC

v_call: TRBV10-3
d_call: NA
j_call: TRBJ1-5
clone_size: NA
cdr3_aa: CAISDRGGQPQHF
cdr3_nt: TGTGCCATCAGTGACAGGGGCGGGCAGCCCCAGCATTTT

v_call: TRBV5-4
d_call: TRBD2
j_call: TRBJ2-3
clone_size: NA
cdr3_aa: CASSALAGGSTDTQYF
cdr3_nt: TGTGCCAGCAGCGCCCTAGCGGGGGGCAGCACAGATACGCAGTATTTT